The clone carrying this TCR beta chain turned up a few times. Its antigen is currently unknown. RNA transcripts yielded amplified TCR beta CDR3 regions. When the TCR CDR3 underwent first-round RT-PCR, the HTBI primer set was used. In TCRdb, the multiplex PCR reads were re-called with MiXCR into one record per CDR3 protein. This sample has about 560,000 distinct CDR3 sequences, with about 15% found just once. The data were obtained in a study of T cells in Graves' hyperthyroidism and ophthalmopathy. Across the whole study: Peripheral blood collection took place at initial diagnosis, before any treatment. Broader study findings: A 13 V-J model separated ophthalmopathy from stable hyperthyroidism.

The sequence was obtained from a middle-aged woman with Graves' hyperthyroidism. Specimen: blood.

In nucleotides, the CDR3 is TGTGCCAGCAGCTGGGGGACAGGGTCTGAAGCTTTCTTT. Translation gives CASSWGTGSEAFF. The chain has TRBV7-2 and TRBJ1-1; 9 bases are shared with TRBD1. This CDR3 has 13 residues. Germline loops: CDR1 SGHTA, CDR2 FQGNSA. Trimming took 4 bases from V and 6 from J; bases not matched to a gene: 3.